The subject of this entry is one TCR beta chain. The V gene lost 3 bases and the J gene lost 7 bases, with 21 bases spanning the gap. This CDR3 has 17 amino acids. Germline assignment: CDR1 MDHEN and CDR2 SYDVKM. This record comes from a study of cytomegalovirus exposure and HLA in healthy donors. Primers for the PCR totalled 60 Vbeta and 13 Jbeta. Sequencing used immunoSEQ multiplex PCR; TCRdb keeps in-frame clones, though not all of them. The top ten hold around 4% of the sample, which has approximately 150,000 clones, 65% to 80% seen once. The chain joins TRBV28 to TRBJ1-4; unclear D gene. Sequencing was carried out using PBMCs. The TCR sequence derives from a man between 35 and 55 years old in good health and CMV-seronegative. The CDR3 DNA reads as TGTGCCAGCAGTTTTTTTAGATGGATGGAGCTTGGTGAAAAACTGTTTTTT. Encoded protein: CASSFFRWMELGEKLFF.